The text below deals with one T cell receptor (beta chain). Its target is not known. This sample was included in a study of CD8+ T cells in alopecia areata. Overall study results and limits: Lesional tissue from the scalp (especially in alopecia totalis/universalis) showed higher clonality than normal scalp.

In each case, RNA was isolated and then reverse transcribed into cDNA as the sequencing template. Clones were read by immunoSEQ multiplex PCR, and TCRdb kept only the in-frame ones, dropping some. The sample holds 100,000 to 120,000 clones; about 60% are singletons and the top ten take around 25%. Sequencing was carried out using NKG2D-low CD8+ T cells sorted from blood. The TCR was taken from a human donor with alopecia areata.

The CDR3 is CASSEGGSGNTIYF. Here the CDR3 DNA reads TGTGCCAGCAGTGAAGGGGGCTCTGGAAACACCATATATTTT. J is TRBJ1-3 and V is TRBV25-1; a weak D match, TRBD1 (5 bases). CDR1 is MGHDK, CDR2 SYGVNS, per germline. The CDR3 is 14 amino acids. Trimming removed 2 bases from V and 0 bases from J, with 5 bases in between.